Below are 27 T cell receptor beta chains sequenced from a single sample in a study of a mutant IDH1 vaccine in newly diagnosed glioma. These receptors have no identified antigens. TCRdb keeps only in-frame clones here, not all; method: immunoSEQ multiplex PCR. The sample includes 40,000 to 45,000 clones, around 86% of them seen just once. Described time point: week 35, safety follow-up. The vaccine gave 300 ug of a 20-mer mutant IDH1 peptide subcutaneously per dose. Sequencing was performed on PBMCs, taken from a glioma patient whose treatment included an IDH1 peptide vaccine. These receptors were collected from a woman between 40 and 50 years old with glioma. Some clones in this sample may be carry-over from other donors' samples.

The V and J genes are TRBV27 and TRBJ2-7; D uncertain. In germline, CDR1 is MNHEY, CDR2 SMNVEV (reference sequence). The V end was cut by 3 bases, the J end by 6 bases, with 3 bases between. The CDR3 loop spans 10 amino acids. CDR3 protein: CASSFGEQYF. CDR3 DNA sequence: TGTGCCAGCAGTTTTGGCGAGCAGTACTTC.

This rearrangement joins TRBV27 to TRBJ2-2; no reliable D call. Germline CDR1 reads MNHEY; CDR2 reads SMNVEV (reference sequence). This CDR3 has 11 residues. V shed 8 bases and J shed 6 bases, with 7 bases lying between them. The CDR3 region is CASYRAGELFF. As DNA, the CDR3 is TGTGCCAGCTATAGAGCCGGGGAGCTGTTTTTT.

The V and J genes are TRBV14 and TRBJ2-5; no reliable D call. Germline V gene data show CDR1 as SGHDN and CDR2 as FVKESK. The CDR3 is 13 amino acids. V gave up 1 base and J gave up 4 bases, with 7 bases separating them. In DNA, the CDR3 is TGTGCCAGCAGCCAAGCCGGGTCAGAGACCCAGTACTTC. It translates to CASSQAGSETQYF.

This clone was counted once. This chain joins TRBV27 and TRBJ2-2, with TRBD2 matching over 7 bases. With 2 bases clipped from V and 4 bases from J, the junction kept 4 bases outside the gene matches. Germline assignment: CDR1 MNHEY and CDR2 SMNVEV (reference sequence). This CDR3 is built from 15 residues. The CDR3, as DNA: TGTGCCAGCAGTTTAAGGGGAGGGGTCACCGGGGAGCTGTTTTTT. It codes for CASSLRGGVTGELFF.

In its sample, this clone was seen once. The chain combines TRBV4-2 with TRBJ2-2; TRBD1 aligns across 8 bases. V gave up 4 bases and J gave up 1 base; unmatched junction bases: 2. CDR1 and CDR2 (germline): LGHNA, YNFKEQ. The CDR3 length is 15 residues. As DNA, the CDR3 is TGTGCCAGCAGCCGCGGGACAGGGAACACCGGGGAGCTGTTTTTT. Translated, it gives CASSRGTGNTGELFF.

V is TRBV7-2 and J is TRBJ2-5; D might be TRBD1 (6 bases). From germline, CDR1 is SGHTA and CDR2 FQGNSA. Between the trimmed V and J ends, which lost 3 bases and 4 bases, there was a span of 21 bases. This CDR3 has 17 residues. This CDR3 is CASSFGVGTPGSETQYF. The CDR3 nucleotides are TGTGCCAGCAGCTTTGGGGTAGGGACACCGGGGTCAGAGACCCAGTACTTC.

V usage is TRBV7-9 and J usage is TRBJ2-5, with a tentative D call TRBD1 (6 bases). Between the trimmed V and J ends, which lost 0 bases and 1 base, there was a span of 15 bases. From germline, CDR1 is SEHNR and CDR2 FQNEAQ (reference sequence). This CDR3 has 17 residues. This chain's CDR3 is CASSLASNREVQETQYF. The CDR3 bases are TGTGCCAGCAGCTTAGCCTCAAACAGGGAAGTCCAAGAGACCCAGTACTTC.

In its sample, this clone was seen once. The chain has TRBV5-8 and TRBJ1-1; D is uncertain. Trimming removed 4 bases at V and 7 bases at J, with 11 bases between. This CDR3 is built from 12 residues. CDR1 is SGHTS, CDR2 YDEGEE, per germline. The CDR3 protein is CASSKRDSEAFF. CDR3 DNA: TGTGCCAGCAGCAAAAGGGATAGTGAAGCTTTCTTT.

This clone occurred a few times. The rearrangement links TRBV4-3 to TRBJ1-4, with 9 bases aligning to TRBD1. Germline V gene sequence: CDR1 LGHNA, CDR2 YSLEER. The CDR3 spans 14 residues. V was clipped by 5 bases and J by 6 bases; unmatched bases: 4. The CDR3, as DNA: TGCGCCAGCAGCGGCCGGGACAGGGATGAAAAACTGTTTTTT. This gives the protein CASSGRDRDEKLFF.

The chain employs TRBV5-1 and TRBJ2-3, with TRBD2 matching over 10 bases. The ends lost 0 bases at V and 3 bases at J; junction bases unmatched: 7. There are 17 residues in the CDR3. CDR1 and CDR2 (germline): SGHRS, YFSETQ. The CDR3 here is CASSLGASGSTTDTQYF. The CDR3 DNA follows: TGCGCCAGCAGCTTGGGGGCTAGCGGGAGTACAACAGATACGCAGTATTTT. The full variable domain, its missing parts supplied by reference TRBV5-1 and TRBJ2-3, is KAGVTQTPRYLIKTRGQQVTLSCSPISGHRSVSWYQQTPGQGLQFLFEYFSETQRNKGNFPGRFSGRQFSNSRSEMNVSTLELGDSALYLCASSLGASGSTTDTQYFGPGTRLTVL.

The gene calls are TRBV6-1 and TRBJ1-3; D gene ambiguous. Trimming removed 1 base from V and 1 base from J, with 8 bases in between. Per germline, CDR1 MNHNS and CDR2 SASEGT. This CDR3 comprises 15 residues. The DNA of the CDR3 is TGTGCCAGCAGTGAAGACAGTGGATCTGGAAACACCATATATTTT. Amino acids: CASSEDSGSGNTIYF.

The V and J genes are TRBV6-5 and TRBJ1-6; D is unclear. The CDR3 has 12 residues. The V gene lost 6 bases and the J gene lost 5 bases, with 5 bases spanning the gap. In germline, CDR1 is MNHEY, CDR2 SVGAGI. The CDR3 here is CASSEHNSPLHF. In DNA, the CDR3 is TGTGCCAGCAGCGAGCATAATTCACCCCTCCACTTT.

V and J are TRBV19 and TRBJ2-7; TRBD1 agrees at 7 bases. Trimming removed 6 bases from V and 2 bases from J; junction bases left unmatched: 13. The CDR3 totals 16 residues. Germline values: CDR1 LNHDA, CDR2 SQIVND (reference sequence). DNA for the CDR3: TGTGCCAGTAGCCAGGGGGACACCGATTTAACCTACGAGCAGTACTTC. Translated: CASSQGDTDLTYEQYF.

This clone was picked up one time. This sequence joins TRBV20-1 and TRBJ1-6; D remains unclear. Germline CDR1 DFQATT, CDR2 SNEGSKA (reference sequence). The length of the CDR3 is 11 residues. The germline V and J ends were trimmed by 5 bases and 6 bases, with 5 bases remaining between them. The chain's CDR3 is CSAASNSPLHF. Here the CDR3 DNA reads TGCAGTGCTGCAAGTAATTCACCCCTCCACTTT.

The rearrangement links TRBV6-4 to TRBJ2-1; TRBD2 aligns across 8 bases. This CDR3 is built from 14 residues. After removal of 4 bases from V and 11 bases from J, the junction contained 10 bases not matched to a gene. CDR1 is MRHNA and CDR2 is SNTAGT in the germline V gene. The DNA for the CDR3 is TGTGCCAGCAGTGCGACTAGCGCTAAGGGAAAGCAGTTCTTC. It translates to CASSATSAKGKQFF.

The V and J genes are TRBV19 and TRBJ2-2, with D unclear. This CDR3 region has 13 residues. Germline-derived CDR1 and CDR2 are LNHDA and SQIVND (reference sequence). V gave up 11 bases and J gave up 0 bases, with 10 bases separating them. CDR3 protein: CAVWQANTGELFF. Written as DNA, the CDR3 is TGTGCCGTTTGGCAGGCGAACACCGGGGAGCTGTTTTTT. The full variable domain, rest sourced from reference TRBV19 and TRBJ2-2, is DGGITQSPKYLFRKEGQNVTLSCEQNLNHDAMYWYRQDPGQGLRLIYYSQIVNDFQKGDIAEGYSVSREKKESFPLTVTSAQKNPTAFYLCAVWQANTGELFFGEGSRLTVL.

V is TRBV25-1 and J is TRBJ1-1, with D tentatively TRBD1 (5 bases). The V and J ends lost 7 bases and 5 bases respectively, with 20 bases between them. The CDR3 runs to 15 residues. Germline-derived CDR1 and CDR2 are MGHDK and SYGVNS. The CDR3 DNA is TGTGCCAGCACAAATGACGGGGGGGGGAGAACTGAAGCTTTCTTT. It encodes CASTNDGGGRTEAFF.

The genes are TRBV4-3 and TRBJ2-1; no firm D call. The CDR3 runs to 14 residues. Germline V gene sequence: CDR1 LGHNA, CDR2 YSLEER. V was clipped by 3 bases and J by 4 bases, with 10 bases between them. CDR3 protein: CASSHGSRYNEQFF. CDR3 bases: TGCGCCAGCAGCCACGGCAGCAGATACAATGAGCAGTTCTTC.

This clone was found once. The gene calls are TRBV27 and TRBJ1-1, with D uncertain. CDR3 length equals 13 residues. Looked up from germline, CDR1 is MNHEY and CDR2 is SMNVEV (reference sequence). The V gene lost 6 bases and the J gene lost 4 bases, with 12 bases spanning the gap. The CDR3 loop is CASSLTEGTEAFF. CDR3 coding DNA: TGTGCCAGCAGCCTTACAGAGGGCACTGAAGCTTTCTTT.

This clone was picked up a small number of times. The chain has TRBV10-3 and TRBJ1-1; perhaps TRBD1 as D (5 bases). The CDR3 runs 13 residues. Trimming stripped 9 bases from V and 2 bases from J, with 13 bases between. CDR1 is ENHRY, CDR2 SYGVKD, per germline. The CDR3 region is CAIAGTVNTEAFF. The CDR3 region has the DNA TGTGCCATAGCCGGGACGGTAAACACTGAAGCTTTCTTT.

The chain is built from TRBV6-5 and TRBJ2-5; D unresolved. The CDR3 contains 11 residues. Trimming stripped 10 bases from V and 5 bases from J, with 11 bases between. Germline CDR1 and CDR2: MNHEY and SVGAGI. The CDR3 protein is CAISLGETQYF. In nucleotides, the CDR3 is TGTGCCATTTCCTTGGGGGAGACCCAGTACTTC.

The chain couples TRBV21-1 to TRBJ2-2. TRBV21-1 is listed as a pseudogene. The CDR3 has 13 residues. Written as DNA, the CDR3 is TGTGCCAGCATGGATGGAAACACCGGGGAGCTGTTTTTT. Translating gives CASMDGNTGELFF.

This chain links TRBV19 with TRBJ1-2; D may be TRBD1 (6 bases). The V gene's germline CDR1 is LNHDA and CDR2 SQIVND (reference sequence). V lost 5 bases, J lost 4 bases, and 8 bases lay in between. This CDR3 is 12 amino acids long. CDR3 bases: TGTGCCAGTAGTGGACAGCCCTATGGCTACACCTTC. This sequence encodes CASSGQPYGYTF.

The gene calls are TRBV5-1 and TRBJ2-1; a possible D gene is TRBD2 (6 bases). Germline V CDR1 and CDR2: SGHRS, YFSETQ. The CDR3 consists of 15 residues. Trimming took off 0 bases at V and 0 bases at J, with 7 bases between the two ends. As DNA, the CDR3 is TGCGCCAGCAGCTTGGACGGGAGCTCCTACAATGAGCAGTTCTTC. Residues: CASSLDGSSYNEQFF.

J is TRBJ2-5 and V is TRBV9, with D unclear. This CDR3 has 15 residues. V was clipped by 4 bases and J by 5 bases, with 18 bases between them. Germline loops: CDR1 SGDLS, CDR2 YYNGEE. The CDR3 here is CASSPRLAPRETQYF. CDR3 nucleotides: TGTGCCAGCAGCCCCCGACTCGCCCCTAGGGAGACCCAGTACTTC.

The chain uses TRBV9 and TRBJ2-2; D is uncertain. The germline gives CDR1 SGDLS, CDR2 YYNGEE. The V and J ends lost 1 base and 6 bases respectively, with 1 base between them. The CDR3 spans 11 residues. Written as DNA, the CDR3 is TGTGCCAGCAGCGTATCCGGGGAGCTGTTTTTT. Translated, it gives CASSVSGELFF.

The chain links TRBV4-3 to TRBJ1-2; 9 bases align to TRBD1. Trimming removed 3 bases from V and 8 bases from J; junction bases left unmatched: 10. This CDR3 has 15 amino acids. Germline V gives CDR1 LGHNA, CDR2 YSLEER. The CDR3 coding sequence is TGCGCCAGCAGCCAGATGACAGGGGGTTCTACCGGCTACACCTTC. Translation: CASSQMTGGSTGYTF.